This is a list of T cell receptor beta chains from one sample in a study of blood T cells in healthy people across ages. TCRdb reprocessed the 5' RACE reads via MiXCR and lists one record per CDR3 protein. In the table there are 1.5 million to 2 million distinct CDR3 sequences, about 31% of which are singletons. Sequenced input: blood. Every receptor here comes from a woman in her 30s in good health. Both conserved end residues are part of each CDR3. Each record gives: V gene, CDR3 protein.

TRBV20-1 | CSASSGRHTQYF
TRBV6-2/TRBV6-3 | CASSYGPGAQYF
TRBV29-1 | CSVEFGGSESYEQYF
TRBV29-1 | CSVERLAGIYNEQFF
TRBV9 | CASNREGDPYNEQFF
TRBV20-1 | CSARDQGYTGEPFF
TRBV27 | CASSSPSGAPYEQYF
TRBV19 | CASSIDVATGDTEAFF
TRBV15 | CATRPGTSLRHEQLF
TRBV6-2/TRBV6-3 | CAIRTWDSPLHF
TRBV27 | CASSLGGQGWSTGELFF
TRBV28 | CASSPQKYEQYF
TRBV20-1 | CSARKATGGRDIQYF
TRBV18 | CASSPSGRETDTQYF
TRBV5-1 | CASSGQGANTGELFF
TRBV7-9 | CASSRTVLAGGKSETQYF
TRBV4-1 | CASSQGLIAITEQFF
TRBV29-1 | CSLATGSETDTQYF
TRBV27 | CASSPDRGGQFF
TRBV30 | CAWAPRGLDSEQYF
TRBV21-1 | CASRSDPSTDTQYF
TRBV12-3/TRBV12-4 | CASRRREKTAGYTF
TRBV28 | CASSPLAFNTGKLFF
TRBV4-1 | CASSQGRAYPYEQYF
TRBV9 | CASSVGGGRDETQYF
TRBV5-5 | CASSQTRQRVYEQYF
TRBV5-5 | CASRMGQTNTEAFF
TRBV28 | CASSPGADRAYEQYF
TRBV2 | CASRRRFTEKLFF
TRBV3-1 | CASSQDAEGETQYF
TRBV29-1 | CSLAVLRDVNNEQFF
TRBV4-2 | CASSQDAAEGYGYTF
TRBV28 | CAGTRQINQPQHF
TRBV4-1 | CASSPSLVAGLNEQFF
TRBV5-1 | CASSLAPRGRSNTGELFF
TRBV5-1 | CASSLLTSGRGTDTQYF
TRBV7-3 | CASSQLAGGPDTQYF
TRBV6-6 | CASSYPGGYEQYF
TRBV12-3/TRBV12-4 | CASSLQGAINTQYF
TRBV7-7 | CASSHSGVNEQFF
TRBV14 | CASSPILGGYTF
TRBV7-3 | CASSSARFGEQYF
TRBV7-2 | CASSLPQAGGLPDTQYF
TRBV27 | CASSLFDGYEQYF
TRBV5-1 | CASRVSGGTDTQYF
TRBV11-2 | CASSSGQGKEIQYF
TRBV9 | CVSSVEVTHEQYF
TRBV12-3/TRBV12-4 | CASSRKAAGGDNEQYF
TRBV2 | CASSVSPHSQNEQFF
TRBV5-5 | CASSYRDRGYEQYF
TRBV3-1 | CASSLYDSPLHF
TRBV4-1 | CASNQPGPGELFF
TRBV20-1 | CSARSGGNYNEQFF
TRBV29-1 | CSATRGGGTEAFF
TRBV2 | CASSTDSQETQYF